These 20 T cell receptor beta chains were sequenced from one sample in a study of T cells in Graves' hyperthyroidism and ophthalmopathy. Amplified TCR beta CDR3 regions derived from RNA transcripts. HTBI primers were used for first-round RT-PCR of the TCR CDR3. TCRdb independently ran MiXCR on the multiplex PCR reads; one entry per CDR3 protein. The data contain some 530,000 distinct CDR3 sequences, 22% of them seen just once; the ten biggest clones take up about half. Sequencing used blood. Receptor source: an older woman with Graves' ophthalmopathy.

V is TRBV28 and J is TRBJ1-2; maybe TRBD1 (5 bases). V shed 6 bases and J shed 5 bases, with 22 bases lying between them. CDR3 length: 16 amino acids. The germline CDR1 and CDR2 sequences are MDHEN and SYDVKM. The CDR3 here is CASSLYGTGVGYGYTF. CDR3 DNA sequence: TGTGCCAGCAGCCTTTATGGGACCGGAGTAGGGTATGGCTACACCTTC.

There are a few counts of this clonotype. The junction does not match germline at one end; this may be a read error. The chain is built from TRBV29-1 and TRBJ1-2; perhaps TRBD1 as D (6 bases). Germline V gene data show CDR1 as SQVTM and CDR2 as ANQGSEA. The CDR3 runs to 13 residues. The DNA of the CDR3 is TGCAGCGTTAGGCCAGGGGATGAGTATGGCCACACCTTC. Translation: CSVRPGDEYGHTF.

This clonotype was recorded a few times. V usage is TRBV30 and J usage is TRBJ2-7; possible D gene TRBD2, 7 bases. CDR3 length: 15 residues. The germline V gene has CDR1 GTSNPN and CDR2 SVGIG (reference sequence). Trimming took 0 bases from V and 0 from J, leaving 12 bases between them. CDR3 coding DNA: TGTGCCTGGAGTGTAGGGGGAGGGGACTCCTACGAGCAGTACTTC. Its translation: CAWSVGGGDSYEQYF.

This clonotype was recorded at least ten times. This chain uses TRBV28 with TRBJ2-7; 8 bases map to TRBD1. Germline V CDR1 and CDR2: MDHEN, SYDVKM. The CDR3 extends over 15 amino acids. V shed 6 bases and J 2 bases; nucleotides not matched to a gene: 9. CDR3 sequence (DNA): TGTGCCAGCAGCCCCCGGACAGGGAGTCCCTACGAGCAGTACTTC. Amino acid sequence: CASSPRTGSPYEQYF.

This clonotype was detected many times. The chain is built from TRBV28 and TRBJ1-2; 7 bases line up with TRBD1. There are 17 residues in the CDR3. Germline V lookup: CDR1 MDHEN, CDR2 SYDVKM. V was clipped by 2 bases and J by 1 base; unmatched bases: 10. The CDR3 reads CASSLRTGPTFNYGYTF. The CDR3 region has the DNA TGTGCCAGCAGTTTAAGGACAGGTCCCACTTTTAACTATGGCTACACCTTC.

The chain joins TRBV20-1 to TRBJ2-5, with 10 positions matching TRBD2. Germline V CDR1 and CDR2: DFQATT, SNEGSKA (reference sequence). V lost 5 bases and J lost 4; bases outside the gene matches: 13. The CDR3 is 16 residues long. Here the CDR3 DNA reads TGCAGTGCTCGGGGGGCTAGCGGGAGTAGGCCAGAGACCCAGTACTTC. Residues: CSARGASGSRPETQYF.

The genes are TRBV20-1 and TRBJ2-3; 14 positions match TRBD2. J lost 4 bases, V lost 6 bases, and 18 bases had no gene match. Germline CDR1 is DFQATT and CDR2 is SNEGSKA (reference sequence). This CDR3 has 19 amino acids. CDR3 in amino acids: CSAEGTSGSLEPAADTQYF. The CDR3 coding sequence is TGCAGTGCGGAGGGGACTAGCGGGAGTCTTGAGCCAGCCGCAGATACGCAGTATTTT.

Here the CDR3 DNA reads TGCGCCAGCAGCGGCCAGACAGGGGGCACGGGAGAGACCCAGTACTTC. It yields the protein CASSGQTGGTGETQYF. The chain joins TRBV5-1 to TRBJ2-5; 10 bases match TRBD1. V lost 4 bases and J lost 4; bases outside the gene matches: 10. CDR1 and CDR2 from the germline V gene are SGHRS and YFSETQ. The CDR3 sequence is 16 residues long.

The chain recombines TRBV29-1 with TRBJ1-1; D may be TRBD1 (5 bases). The germline gives CDR1 SQVTM, CDR2 ANQGSEA. V lost 4 bases to trimming and J lost 2 bases, with 17 bases between them. The CDR3 loop spans 15 amino acids. The CDR3 loop reads CSVAGHITPNTEAFF. As DNA, the CDR3 is TGCAGCGTTGCTGGACACATAACCCCAAACACTGAAGCTTTCTTT.

Many counts were recorded for this clonotype. This sequence joins TRBV11-2 and TRBJ1-6; 9 bases map to TRBD1. The V segment lost 5 bases and the J segment 7 bases; nucleotides outside the gene matches: 6. CDR1 is SGHAT, CDR2 FQNNGV, per germline. CDR3 length equals 15 residues. CDR3 DNA: TGTGCCAGCAGCCCCAGTGGGACAGGGAATTCACCCCTCCACTTT. It yields the protein CASSPSGTGNSPLHF.

V and J are TRBV12-3 or TRBV12-4 and TRBJ2-5, with 10 nucleotides matching TRBD2. The trim removed 6 bases at V and 4 bases at J, leaving 11 bases unmatched. The CDR3 sequence is 16 residues long. CDR3 sequence (DNA): TGTGCCAGCAGGCCCCGGGCTAGCGGGAGAGGAGAGACCCAGTACTTC. Amino acids: CASRPRASGRGETQYF.

This chain links TRBV12-3 or TRBV12-4 with TRBJ1-6, with D unclear. The CDR3 contains 14 residues. V lost 4 bases and J lost 5, with 9 bases in between. CDR3 sequence reads: CASSYWTDNSPLHF. CDR3 coding DNA: TGTGCCAGCAGTTATTGGACGGATAATTCACCCCTCCACTTT.

This clonotype came up many times. The chain joins TRBV18 to TRBJ1-4; D gene ambiguous. The V and J ends lost 6 bases and 1 base respectively, with 6 bases between them. Germline V CDR1 and CDR2: KGHSH, LQKENI. This CDR3 has 13 residues. CDR3 coding DNA: TGTGCCAGCTCGGGCCAAACTAATGAAAAACTGTTTTTT. This sequence encodes CASSGQTNEKLFF.

This clonotype was seen a handful of times. The chain recombines TRBV5-1 with TRBJ2-1; possibly TRBD2 for D (5 bases). Trimming pared 0 bases from V and 8 bases from J, leaving 15 bases between. CDR1 and CDR2 from the germline V gene are SGHRS and YFSETQ. CDR3 length: 15 amino acids. CDR3 bases: TGCGCCAGCAGCTTGGAGGCCCCGCGGGTCGATGAGCAGTTCTTC. Translating it yields CASSLEAPRVDEQFF. Full variable domain (missing parts from reference TRBV5-1 and TRBJ2-1): KAGVTQTPRYLIKTRGQQVTLSCSPISGHRSVSWYQQTPGQGLQFLFEYFSETQRNKGNFPGRFSGRQFSNSRSEMNVSTLELGDSALYLCASSLEAPRVDEQFFGPGTRLTVL.

This chain connects TRBV6-1 to TRBJ2-3; TRBD1 is a possible D gene (5 bases). The CDR3 covers 15 residues. Trimming took off 11 bases at V and 1 base at J, with 19 bases between the two ends. Germline V lookup: CDR1 MNHNS, CDR2 SASEGT. The CDR3 is CASKQEPRGTDTQYF. In nucleotides, the CDR3 is TGTGCCTCGAAACAGGAACCCAGAGGCACAGATACGCAGTATTTT.

In this sample, this clonotype turned up many times. This chain links TRBV6-2 or TRBV6-3 with TRBJ1-5, with D unresolved. CDR3 length: 13 residues. Trimming left V 4 bases short and J 3 bases short, with 7 bases between. The germline gives CDR1 MNHEY, CDR2 SVGEGT. The CDR3 nucleotides are TGTGCCAGCAGTTGGGTCGCCAATCAGCCCCAGCATTTT. This codes for CASSWVANQPQHF.

In its sample, this clonotype was seen a few times. The chain combines TRBV6-1 with TRBJ1-2; unclear D gene. The V gene lost 6 bases and the J gene lost 6 bases, with 8 bases spanning the gap. The germline V gene encodes CDR1 MNHNS and CDR2 SASEGT. The CDR3 covers 11 residues. The CDR3 nucleotides are TGTGCCAGCAGCGTTGGAGATGGCTACACCTTC. It translates to CASSVGDGYTF.

The rearrangement links TRBV19 to TRBJ2-2; D unclear. The CDR3 is 14 residues long. Trimming pared 7 bases from V and 2 bases from J, leaving 11 bases between. In germline, CDR1 is LNHDA, CDR2 SQIVND (reference sequence). The CDR3 sequence: CASTFRFNTGELFF. As DNA, the CDR3 is TGTGCCAGTACATTTAGGTTTAACACCGGGGAGCTGTTTTTT.

The chain carries TRBV27 and TRBJ1-5, with D maybe TRBD1 (5 bases). The CDR3 sequence is 15 residues long. V was trimmed by 5 bases and J by 5 bases, leaving 16 bases between them. CDR1 MNHEY and CDR2 SMNVEV come from the germline V gene (reference sequence). Here the CDR3 reads CASSPASRGHQPQHF. The DNA of the CDR3 is TGTGCCAGCAGTCCCGCGAGTAGGGGTCATCAGCCCCAGCATTTT.

The chain uses TRBV3-1 and TRBJ2-7; D might be TRBD2 (6 bases). The CDR3 length is 15 residues. CDR1 LGHDT and CDR2 YNNKEL come from the germline V gene (reference sequence). Trimming pared 6 bases from V and 3 bases from J, leaving 18 bases between. CDR3 in DNA: TGTGCCAGCAGTGGTCGGGGGAGGATAAGCTACGAGCAGTACTTC. Translated: CASSGRGRISYEQYF.